This T cell receptor (beta chain) was obtained from a study of OX40 agonist ivuxolimab in advanced cancers. Across the study: In three patients, partial responses were observed, one with hepatocellular carcinoma and two with cutaneous melanoma.

On this clone: Its antigen is as yet unknown.

Looked up from germline, CDR1 is MNHNS and CDR2 is SASEGT. CDR3 size: 16 residues. V trimming: 2 bases; J trimming: 3 bases; junction bases outside the gene matches: 7. Researchers took blood at baseline, on cycle 4 day 1, and on cycle 7 day 1. Assay: immunoSEQ multiplex PCR; the TCRdb copy retains only in-frame clones and omits some. The repertoire holds 130,000 or so clones, with 85% to 95% as singletons. Study-wide findings and caveats: The specificity for antigen of the expanded peripheral T cells was not determined. In general, CD8+ T cells held more expanded clones than CD4+ did, on average.

The chain couples TRBV6-1 to TRBJ2-3, with 8 bases lining up with TRBD1. The clonotype originates from an adult with an advanced solid tumor such as melanoma, head and neck, liver or kidney cancer. The input for sequencing was CD4+ or CD8+ T cells sorted from blood, taken in a trial of the OX40 agonist ivuxolimab. CDR3 residues: CASSERAGGLTDTQYF. The CDR3 DNA sequence: TGTGCCAGCAGTGAACGAGCAGGGGGCTTGACAGATACGCAGTATTTT.